This record covers a single TCR beta chain. The antigen is unknown. The CDR3 sequence is 15 residues long. Germline values: CDR1 LNHDA, CDR2 SQIVND (reference sequence). V was cut by 0 bases and J by 5 bases, with 13 bases left in between. These data belong to a study of chemoradiotherapy in HPV16-positive cancers. The study's findings and limits: Functional assays defining HPV-specific T cells used only a couple of HPV16-positive patients. Candidate HPV-specific clones and E7-related TCR motifs grew in tumor during treatment.

Over chemoradiotherapy, repertoires were sampled more than once. Clones were sequenced by immunoSEQ multiplex PCR, and TCRdb holds only the in-frame ones, with some missing. The sample holds about 15,000 clones, about three quarters seen once. The sequence was collected from a human donor with HPV-associated anogenital cancer. This chain links TRBV19 with TRBJ1-2; TRBD1 might be the D (6 bases). Sampling was carried out from a patient who underwent chemoradiotherapy. The CDR3 sequence: CASSIDRGQLYGYTF. The CDR3 nucleotides are TGTGCCAGTAGTATAGATCGGGGACAACTATATGGCTACACCTTC.